The 32 T cell receptor beta chains reported below all come from one sample, sequenced in a study of shared clonotypes between healthy human individuals. Profiling relied on immunoSEQ multiplex PCR, and the TCRdb table lists in-frame clones only, not all of them. The repertoire holds 730,000 or so clones, with approximately 75% as singletons. Sequencing was done on a sample of memory CD4+ T cells sorted from blood. As for subset: CD45RA-negative fraction. The receptor set was obtained from a woman aged 25 to 45 in good health.

This clone was picked up a small number of times. This chain uses TRBV27 with TRBJ1-4; maybe TRBD1 (6 bases). The V gene's germline CDR1 is MNHEY and CDR2 SMNVEV (reference sequence). Trimming stripped 2 bases from V and 8 bases from J, with 12 bases between. The CDR3 extends over 14 amino acids. CDR3 loop: CASSLMGGAEKLFF. CDR3 in DNA: TGTGCCAGCAGTTTAATGGGGGGCGCGGAAAAACTGTTTTTT. Supplemented by reference TRBV27 and TRBJ1-4, the full variable domain reads EAQVTQNPRYLITVTGKKLTVTCSQNMNHEYMSWYRQDPGLGLRQIYYSMNVEVTDKGDVPEGYKVSRKEKRNFPLILESPSPNQTSLYFCASSLMGGAEKLFFGSGTQLSVL.

The rearrangement joins TRBV30 to TRBJ2-7; D is ambiguous. Trimming took off 0 bases at V and 3 bases at J, with 3 bases between the two ends. The CDR3 totals 11 residues. Germline V CDR1 and CDR2: GTSNPN, SVGIG (reference sequence). The CDR3 DNA follows: TGTGCCTGGAGTGTAATCTACGAGCAGTACTTC. Amino acid sequence: CAWSVIYEQYF.

The chain employs TRBV6-1 and TRBJ2-7; TRBD1 matches at 9 bases. The CDR3 has 14 residues. J lost 4 bases, V lost 6 bases, and 7 bases had no gene match. The germline V gene has CDR1 MNHNS and CDR2 SASEGT. The DNA of the CDR3 is TGTGCCAGCAGGGTGGGACAGGGCATGTACGAGCAGTACTTC. This translates into CASRVGQGMYEQYF.

The chain carries TRBV7-2 and TRBJ2-7, with D perhaps assigned TRBD1 or TRBD2 (5 bases each). V lost 3 bases, J lost 4 bases, and 16 bases lay in between. The CDR3 contains 15 residues. CDR1 SGHTA and CDR2 FQGNSA come from the germline V gene. The CDR3 reads CASSFAVGPEYEQYF. The CDR3 DNA reads TGTGCCAGCAGCTTCGCCGTGGGACCTGAATACGAGCAGTACTTC.

V usage is TRBV18 and J usage is TRBJ2-7; 11 bases are a match to TRBD2. Losses at the gene ends were 2 bases for V and 7 bases for J; bases not matched to a gene: 7. The germline CDR1 and CDR2 sequences are KGHSH and LQKENI. CDR3 length: 15 amino acids. In DNA form, the CDR3 reads TGTGCCAGCTCACCAACTAGCGGGAGTCGGAGGGAGCAGTACTTC. It is translated as CASSPTSGSRREQYF.

The V gene is TRBV29-1, the J gene TRBJ2-1; TRBD2 aligns across 13 bases. Germline V lookup: CDR1 SQVTM, CDR2 ANQGSEA. The CDR3 sequence is 14 residues long. The V and J ends lost 7 bases and 8 bases, in that order; junction bases with no gene match: 8. DNA of the CDR3: TGCAGCGCGCAGGGACTAGCGGGAACAGATGAGCAGTTCTTC. It is translated as CSAQGLAGTDEQFF.

In its sample, this clone was seen once. This chain links TRBV19 with TRBJ2-7; 8 nucleotides match TRBD2. V lost 3 bases, J lost 3 bases, and 7 bases stayed unmatched. Germline V gives CDR1 LNHDA, CDR2 SQIVND (reference sequence). The CDR3 is 15 amino acids. The CDR3 sequence: CASSIGSSGGYEQYF. The DNA of the CDR3 is TGTGCCAGTAGTATCGGGTCCAGCGGGGGCTACGAGCAGTACTTC.

This clone was observed a single time. V usage is TRBV28 and J usage is TRBJ2-7; 7 bases are a match to TRBD2. Germline V lookup: CDR1 MDHEN, CDR2 SYDVKM. This CDR3 comprises 14 residues. Trimming removed 3 bases from V and 4 bases from J; junction bases left unmatched: 6. CDR3: CASSFAGEMYEQYF. The CDR3 DNA is TGTGCCAGCAGTTTTGCGGGAGAAATGTACGAGCAGTACTTC.

This clone was counted a few times. Other DNA sequences in the sample encode the same CDR3. The gene calls are TRBV5-1 and TRBJ2-3; D is possibly TRBD1 (5 bases). V was shortened by 0 bases and J by 0 bases, with 11 bases between the two germline ends. From germline, CDR1 is SGHRS and CDR2 YFSETQ. The CDR3 spans 16 residues. DNA of the CDR3: TGCGCCAGCAGCTTGGCCCAGGGTGCTAGCACAGATACGCAGTATTTT. Amino acids: CASSLAQGASTDTQYF.

The chain uses TRBV11-3 and TRBJ1-5; D remains unclear. The CDR3 spans 11 residues. Trimming removed 11 bases at V and 6 bases at J, with 11 bases between. The germline gives CDR1 SGHNT, CDR2 YENEEA. CDR3 region: CAGEGCQPQHF. The CDR3 DNA is TGTGCCGGCGAGGGTTGTCAGCCCCAGCATTTT.

A word on this clone: Other DNA sequences of this sample code for an identical CDR3. V is TRBV6-5 and J is TRBJ1-1; 7 bases line up with TRBD1. After removal of 8 bases from V and 11 bases from J, the junction contained 8 bases not matched to a gene. The CDR3 sequence is 11 residues long. Germline CDR1 and CDR2: MNHEY and SVGAGI. CDR3 region: CASRRQGRAFF. The CDR3 DNA reads TGTGCCAGCCGCAGACAGGGAAGGGCTTTCTTT.

This rearrangement joins TRBV29-1 to TRBJ1-2, with 11 bases aligning to TRBD1. The CDR3 sequence is 13 residues long. In germline, CDR1 is SQVTM, CDR2 ANQGSEA. V shed 3 bases and J 3 bases; nucleotides not matched to a gene: 0. Written as DNA, the CDR3 is TGCAGCGTTGAGGACAGGGGGCACTATGGCTACACCTTC. Translated: CSVEDRGHYGYTF.

The CDR3 spells CASSPASGRAINEQFF. The CDR3, as DNA: TGTGCCAGCTCACCAGCCAGCGGGAGGGCGATAAATGAGCAGTTCTTC. The chain carries TRBV18 and TRBJ2-1; 10 bases match TRBD2. Trimming at V came to 2 bases and at J to 7 bases, leaving 8 bases not matched to a gene. The CDR3 length is 16 residues. Germline values: CDR1 KGHSH, CDR2 LQKENI.

This clone was recorded once. The chain has TRBV28 and TRBJ1-5; a possible D gene is TRBD1 (5 bases). V dropped 7 bases and J dropped 5 bases, with 18 bases sitting between them. This CDR3 has 15 residues. Germline CDR1 and CDR2: MDHEN and SYDVKM. CDR3 region: CASTPGGVRDQPQHF. In DNA, the CDR3 is TGTGCCAGCACGCCGGGGGGGGTTCGAGATCAGCCCCAGCATTTT.

The V gene is TRBV19, the J gene TRBJ1-1; D uncertain. This CDR3 is 13 amino acids long. V lost 6 bases and J 4 bases, leaving 12 bases between the germline ends. CDR1 LNHDA and CDR2 SQIVND come from the germline V gene (reference sequence). The CDR3 protein is CASRSAEGTEAFF. The CDR3 DNA sequence: TGTGCCAGTAGATCCGCGGAGGGCACTGAAGCTTTCTTT.

The chain joins TRBV27 to TRBJ2-3; a possible D gene is TRBD2 (6 bases). Germline V lookup: CDR1 MNHEY, CDR2 SMNVEV (reference sequence). This CDR3 has 14 amino acids. V gave up 4 bases and J gave up 6 bases, with 14 bases separating them. CDR3 region: CASSSPMGGDTQYF. Written as DNA, the CDR3 is TGTGCCAGCAGTTCCCCCATGGGGGGTGATACGCAGTATTTT.

This clone appeared once. The chain joins TRBV27 to TRBJ2-1; no definite D call. Looked up from germline, CDR1 is MNHEY and CDR2 is SMNVEV (reference sequence). This CDR3 has 13 amino acids. Deletions cut 5 bases from V and 2 bases from J, with 7 bases between. CDR3 sequence (DNA): TGTGCCAGCAGTGGCCGGACCTACAATGAGCAGTTCTTC. Translated, it gives CASSGRTYNEQFF.

The chain couples TRBV6-6 to TRBJ1-2, with TRBD1 as a possible D gene (5 bases). Trimming shortened V by 4 bases and J by 8 bases, and 17 bases separated the two germline ends. CDR3 size: 14 residues. The germline V gene encodes CDR1 MNHNY and CDR2 SVGAGI (reference sequence). CDR3 DNA: TGTGCCAGCAGTTCTGCAGCCGGGGCGAAAGGCTACACCTTC. The encoded protein is CASSSAAGAKGYTF.

V is TRBV4-2 and J is TRBJ1-2; 8 bases agree with TRBD1. The CDR3 runs 15 residues. Losses at the gene ends were 0 bases for V and 4 bases for J; bases not matched to a gene: 4. Looked up from germline, CDR1 is LGHNA and CDR2 is YNFKEQ. Here the CDR3 reads CASSQETGATYGYTF. CDR3 bases: TGTGCCAGCAGCCAAGAGACAGGGGCTACCTATGGCTACACCTTC.

This chain joins TRBV7-3 and TRBJ2-7; D may be TRBD1 (6 bases). V lost 6 bases, J lost 9 bases, and 18 bases lay in between. Germline V CDR1 and CDR2: SGHTA, FQGTGA. This CDR3 comprises 13 residues. Here the CDR3 reads CASSSHRDSGQYF. CDR3 bases: TGTGCCAGCAGTTCCCACAGGGATTCTGGGCAGTACTTC.

The chain links TRBV2 to TRBJ1-5, with 8 bases fitting TRBD1. This CDR3 comprises 15 residues. Unmatched junction bases numbered 7, after V lost 5 bases and J lost 4 bases. CDR1 SNHLY and CDR2 FYNNEI come from the germline V gene. DNA of the CDR3: TGTGCCAGCAGTTTCGCCGACAGGGGAAATCAGCCCCAGCATTTT. It yields the protein CASSFADRGNQPQHF.

This clone was seen at least ten times. The chain couples TRBV2 to TRBJ1-5; D may be TRBD1 (5 bases). Trimming pared 2 bases from V and 3 bases from J, leaving 8 bases between. The germline V gene has CDR1 SNHLY and CDR2 FYNNEI. This CDR3 is built from 14 residues. The CDR3 loop reads CASSETDTNQPQHF. For the CDR3, the DNA is TGTGCCAGCAGTGAAACGGACACCAATCAGCCCCAGCATTTT.

The rearrangement joins TRBV28 to TRBJ2-7, with 12 bases fitting TRBD2. Unmatched junction bases numbered 6, after V lost 6 bases and J lost 3 bases. Looked up from germline, CDR1 is MDHEN and CDR2 is SYDVKM. The CDR3 is 15 residues long. CDR3 in amino acids: CASRPTSGGFYEQYF. In nucleotides, the CDR3 is TGTGCCAGCAGGCCAACTAGCGGGGGGTTCTACGAGCAGTACTTC.

CDR3 DNA sequence: TGCGCCAGCAGCTTGGCCGTTGAGACCCAGTACTTC. Translating gives CASSLAVETQYF. The gene calls are TRBV5-1 and TRBJ2-5; D not certain. CDR3 size: 12 residues. The germline V and J ends were trimmed by 0 bases and 5 bases, with 5 bases remaining between them. Germline V CDR1 and CDR2: SGHRS, YFSETQ.

The V gene is TRBV7-6, the J gene TRBJ1-1; 7 bases map to TRBD1. The CDR3 totals 13 residues. CDR1 SGHVS and CDR2 FNYEAQ come from the germline V gene. Losses at the gene ends were 8 bases for V and 1 base for J; bases not matched to a gene: 4. The CDR3 DNA sequence: TGTGCCAGCGGGCGACAGGGGAACACTGAAGCTTTCTTT. As protein: CASGRQGNTEAFF.

The CDR3 region is CASSAPIAGGYEQYF. The CDR3 coding sequence is TGTGCCAGCAGTGCTCCGATAGCGGGAGGCTACGAGCAGTACTTC. The chain employs TRBV2 and TRBJ2-7, with 10 bases that match TRBD2. The CDR3 spans 15 residues. J was trimmed by 3 bases and V by 4 bases; bases with no gene match: 6. Per the germline V gene, CDR1 is SNHLY and CDR2 is FYNNEI.

V gene TRBV7-2 combines with J gene TRBJ1-6, with D unclear. This CDR3 region has 13 residues. The V gene's germline CDR1 is SGHTA and CDR2 FQGNSA. V lost 3 bases to trimming and J lost 8 bases, with 8 bases between them. The CDR3 reads CASSLQRDSPLHF. In DNA form, the CDR3 reads TGTGCCAGCAGCTTGCAGCGTGATTCACCCCTCCACTTT.

V gene TRBV19 combines with J gene TRBJ2-7; 9 nucleotides match TRBD2. The CDR3 has 15 residues. With V trimmed by 5 bases and J by 4 bases, 9 bases remained unmatched. Germline loops: CDR1 LNHDA, CDR2 SQIVND (reference sequence). The CDR3 here is CASSPTSGRIYEQYF. The CDR3 DNA sequence: TGTGCCAGTAGTCCGACTAGCGGAAGGATATACGAGCAGTACTTC.

The chain combines TRBV19 with TRBJ2-7; tentative D call: TRBD1 (5 bases). This CDR3 is built from 15 residues. V lost 5 bases and J 3 bases, leaving 17 bases between the germline ends. CDR1 is LNHDA, CDR2 SQIVND, per germline (reference sequence). The CDR3 is CASSPPGQLFYEQYF. DNA of the CDR3: TGTGCCAGTAGTCCTCCAGGGCAACTTTTCTACGAGCAGTACTTC. The variable domain in full, completed from reference TRBV19 and TRBJ2-7, reads DGGITQSPKYLFRKEGQNVTLSCEQNLNHDAMYWYRQDPGQGLRLIYYSQIVNDFQKGDIAEGYSVSREKKESFPLTVTSAQKNPTAFYLCASSPPGQLFYEQYFGPGTRLTVT.

The chain combines TRBV2 with TRBJ1-5, with 8 bases fitting TRBD1. Germline V gene lookup returns CDR1 SNHLY and CDR2 FYNNEI. This CDR3 has 17 residues. Unmatched junction bases numbered 11, after V lost 4 bases and J lost 3 bases. CDR3 coding DNA: TGTGCCAGCAGTGTTGAGATCGGACAGGGTAACAATCAGCCCCAGCATTTT. As protein: CASSVEIGQGNNQPQHF.

The chain joins TRBV6-5 to TRBJ2-3; 7 bases fit TRBD2. V was pared by 5 bases and J by 5 bases, with 10 bases of the junction left unmatched. Germline loops: CDR1 MNHEY, CDR2 SVGAGI. The CDR3 spans 15 residues. The CDR3 nucleotides read TGTGCCAGCAGTCCCTGGCGGGAGAGGGGAGATACGCAGTATTTT. This gives the protein CASSPWRERGDTQYF.

This clone was counted a single time. V is TRBV27 and J is TRBJ1-2, with TRBD1 matching over 7 bases. Germline V gives CDR1 MNHEY, CDR2 SMNVEV (reference sequence). The length of the CDR3 is 14 residues. Trimming removed 1 base from V and 3 bases from J; junction bases left unmatched: 2. The CDR3 sequence: CASSLYGTDYGYTF. The DNA of the CDR3 is TGTGCCAGCAGTTTATACGGGACAGACTATGGCTACACCTTC.